This T cell receptor (beta chain) derives from a study of T cells after yellow fever vaccination. In its sample, this clonotype was seen a few times. As yet, its antigen is unknown. The study's findings and limits: The secondary response showed a weaker magnitude and a faster peak, day 5 versus 15. Sorted repertoires could include abundant contaminating clonotypes from bulk cells.

This CDR3 has 15 amino acids. The V gene lost 5 bases and the J gene lost 1 base, with 12 bases spanning the gap. Germline loops: CDR1 SGHTA, CDR2 FQGTGA. In making TCR cDNA, 5'RACE template switching added a universal primer site and UMIs to it. TCRdb re-called the 5' RACE reads with MiXCR, one entry per CDR3 protein. The sample has hundreds of thousands of distinct CDR3 sequences; approximately 16% are singletons. This clonotype was sampled from a young man who received the YFV17D yellow fever vaccine. The specimen comprised PBMCs, sampled 5 days after the first yellow fever vaccination. The chain recombines TRBV7-3 with TRBJ2-1; TRBD2 might be the D (5 bases). CDR3 sequence reads: CASSPQRRSYNEQFF. CDR3 nucleotides: TGTGCCAGCAGCCCCCAGCGGAGATCCTACAATGAGCAGTTCTTC.